This TCR beta chain came from a study of T cells expressing NK-cell markers. On the study more broadly: CD3+CD56+NKG2C+, CD3+CD56+NKG2C- and CD3+CD56-NKG2C+ T cells, once sorted, supplied the TCR beta repertoires. Seropositivity for HCMV was found in seven of the eight sequenced donors, with one seronegative. Whole-study findings and limits: A handful of donors likewise had their CD3+CD56-NKG2C+ fraction led by these clonotypes.

Germline V gives CDR1 SGHVS, CDR2 FQNEAQ. The CDR3 is made up of 13 amino acids. Beta-chain TCR cDNA was generated via 5'RACE template switching with UMIs. TCRdb re-analyzed the 5' RACE reads; it lists each CDR3 protein once, without DNA. The data show 300,000 or so distinct CDR3 sequences, and the top ten clones hold around 3.9%. In the case of this clonotype: Its cognate antigen is unknown.

The sequencing input was blood T cells: a sorted CD56 or NKG2C T cell subset, CD4+ or CD8+ T cells, or bulk PBMC T cells (not recorded which). The sequence came from a woman aged 18 to 75 in good health. V is TRBV7-8 and J is TRBJ2-1. CDR3 residues: CASSSNAVNEQFF.